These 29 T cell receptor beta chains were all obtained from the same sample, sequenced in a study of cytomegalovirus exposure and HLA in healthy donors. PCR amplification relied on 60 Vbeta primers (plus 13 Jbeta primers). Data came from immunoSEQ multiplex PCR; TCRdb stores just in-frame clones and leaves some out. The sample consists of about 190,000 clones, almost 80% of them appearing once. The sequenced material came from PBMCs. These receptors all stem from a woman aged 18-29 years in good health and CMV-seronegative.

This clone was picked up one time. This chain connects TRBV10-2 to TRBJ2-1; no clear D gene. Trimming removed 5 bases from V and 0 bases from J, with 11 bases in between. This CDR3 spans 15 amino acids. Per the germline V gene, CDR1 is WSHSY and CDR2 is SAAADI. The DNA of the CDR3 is TGCGCCAGCAGTTCCCGATCTAGCTCCTACAATGAGCAGTTCTTC. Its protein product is CASSSRSSSYNEQFF.

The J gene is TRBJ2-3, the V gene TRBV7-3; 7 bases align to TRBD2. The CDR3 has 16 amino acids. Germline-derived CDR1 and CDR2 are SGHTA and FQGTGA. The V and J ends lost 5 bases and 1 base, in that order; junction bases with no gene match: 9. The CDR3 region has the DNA TGTGCCAGCAGCCCGTCCGGCGGACTAGGCACAGATACGCAGTATTTT. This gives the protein CASSPSGGLGTDTQYF. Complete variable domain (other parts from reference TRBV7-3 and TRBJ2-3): GAGVSQTPSNKVTEKGKYVELRCDPISGHTALYWYRQSLGQGPEFLIYFQGTGAADDSGLPNDRFFAVRPEGSVSTLKIQRTERGDSAVYLCASSPSGGLGTDTQYFGPGTRLTVL.

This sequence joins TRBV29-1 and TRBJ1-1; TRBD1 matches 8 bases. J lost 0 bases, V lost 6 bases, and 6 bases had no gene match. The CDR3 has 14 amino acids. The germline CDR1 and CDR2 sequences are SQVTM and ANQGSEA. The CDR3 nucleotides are TGCAGCGTCGGGACAGGTTCTATGAACACTGAAGCTTTCTTT. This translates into CSVGTGSMNTEAFF.

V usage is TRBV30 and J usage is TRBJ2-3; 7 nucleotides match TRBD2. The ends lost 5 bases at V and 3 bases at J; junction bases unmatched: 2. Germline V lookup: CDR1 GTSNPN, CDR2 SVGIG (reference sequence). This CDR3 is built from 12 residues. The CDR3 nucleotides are TGTGCCTGGGGTAGCGGGACAGATACGCAGTATTTT. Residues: CAWGSGTDTQYF.

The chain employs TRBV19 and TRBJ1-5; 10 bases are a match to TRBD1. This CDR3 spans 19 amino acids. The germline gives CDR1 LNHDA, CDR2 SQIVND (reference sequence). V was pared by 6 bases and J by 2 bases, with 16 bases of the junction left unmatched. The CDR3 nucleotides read TGTGCCAGTAGCTACGGTGGGGACAGGGGAAGTTTGGGCAATCAGCCCCAGCATTTT. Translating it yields CASSYGGDRGSLGNQPQHF.

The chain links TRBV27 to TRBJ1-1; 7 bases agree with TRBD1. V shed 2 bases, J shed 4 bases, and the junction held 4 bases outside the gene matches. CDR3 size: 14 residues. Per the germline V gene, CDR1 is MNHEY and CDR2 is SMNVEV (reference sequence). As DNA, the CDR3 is TGTGCCAGCAGTTTAGCGGGACAGCTCACTGAAGCTTTCTTT. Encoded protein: CASSLAGQLTEAFF.

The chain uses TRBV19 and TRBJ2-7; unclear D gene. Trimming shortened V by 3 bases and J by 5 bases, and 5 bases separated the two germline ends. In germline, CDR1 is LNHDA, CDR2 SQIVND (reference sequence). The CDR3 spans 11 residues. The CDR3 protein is CASSIRDEQYF. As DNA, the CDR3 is TGTGCCAGTAGTATCCGCGACGAGCAGTACTTC.

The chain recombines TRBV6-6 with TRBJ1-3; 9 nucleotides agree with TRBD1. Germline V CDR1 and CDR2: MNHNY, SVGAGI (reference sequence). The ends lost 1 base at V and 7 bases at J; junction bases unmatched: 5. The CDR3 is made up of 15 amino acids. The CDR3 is CASSYWRTGENTIYF. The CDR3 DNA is TGTGCCAGCAGTTACTGGAGGACAGGGGAGAACACCATATATTTT.

CDR3: CASNAGRKKPYEQYF. The CDR3 DNA is TGTGCCAGCAACGCGGGTAGGAAGAAGCCCTACGAGCAGTACTTC. The J gene is TRBJ2-7, the V gene TRBV7-2, with D possibly matching TRBD2 (5 bases). Germline V gene lookup returns CDR1 SGHTA and CDR2 FQGNSA. The CDR3 totals 15 residues. Deletions cut 7 bases from V and 2 bases from J, with 18 bases between. The full variable domain, with the rest looked up from reference TRBV7-2 and TRBJ2-7, is GAGVSQSPSNKVTEKGKDVELRCDPISGHTALYWYRQSLGQGLEFLIYFQGNSAPDKSGLPSDRFSAERTGGSVSTLTIQRTQQEDSAVYLCASNAGRKKPYEQYFGPGTRLTVT.

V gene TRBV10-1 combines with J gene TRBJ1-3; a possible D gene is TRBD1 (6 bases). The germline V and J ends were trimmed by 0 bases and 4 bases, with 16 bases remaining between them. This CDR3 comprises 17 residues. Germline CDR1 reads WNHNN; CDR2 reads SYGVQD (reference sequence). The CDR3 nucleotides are TGCGCCAGCAGTGAGTCTTTTTGTAGGGGGTGGGGAAACACCATATATTTT. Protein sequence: CASSESFCRGWGNTIYF.

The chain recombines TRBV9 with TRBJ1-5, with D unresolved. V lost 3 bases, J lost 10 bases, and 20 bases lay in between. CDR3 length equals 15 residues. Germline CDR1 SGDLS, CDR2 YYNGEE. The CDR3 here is CASSAGLRGVGPQHF. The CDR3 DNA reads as TGTGCCAGCAGCGCAGGACTGCGTGGGGTTGGTCCCCAGCATTTT.

CDR3 nucleotide sequence: TGTGCCAGCAGCACCTTGACAGGTGAGGAGCAGTTCTTC. Translating it yields CASSTLTGEEQFF. V usage is TRBV7-3 and J usage is TRBJ2-1, with D possibly matching TRBD1 (6 bases). Germline CDR1 is SGHTA and CDR2 is FQGTGA. The CDR3 runs 13 residues. V lost 5 bases and J lost 10, with 15 bases in between.

For the CDR3, the DNA is TGTGCCATCAGTGAGACCCAAGGACAGCCGAACACTGAAGCTTTCTTT. Translated: CAISETQGQPNTEAFF. V usage is TRBV10-3 and J usage is TRBJ1-1; a possible D gene is TRBD1 (6 bases). The CDR3 is 16 amino acids. V gave up 2 bases and J gave up 1 base, with 14 bases separating them. The germline CDR1 and CDR2 sequences are ENHRY and SYGVKD.

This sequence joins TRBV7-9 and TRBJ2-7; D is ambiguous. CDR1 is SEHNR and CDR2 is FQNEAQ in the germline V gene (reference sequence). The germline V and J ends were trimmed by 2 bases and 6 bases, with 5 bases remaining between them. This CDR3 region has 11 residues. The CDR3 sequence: CASSLFREQYF. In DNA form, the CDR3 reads TGTGCCAGCAGCTTATTTCGCGAGCAGTACTTC.

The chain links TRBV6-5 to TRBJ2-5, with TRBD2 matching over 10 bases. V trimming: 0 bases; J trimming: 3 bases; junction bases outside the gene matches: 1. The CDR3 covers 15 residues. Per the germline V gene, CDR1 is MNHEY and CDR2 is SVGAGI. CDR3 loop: CASSYSSGGEETQYF. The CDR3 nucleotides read TGTGCCAGCAGTTACTCAAGCGGGGGGGAAGAGACCCAGTACTTC.

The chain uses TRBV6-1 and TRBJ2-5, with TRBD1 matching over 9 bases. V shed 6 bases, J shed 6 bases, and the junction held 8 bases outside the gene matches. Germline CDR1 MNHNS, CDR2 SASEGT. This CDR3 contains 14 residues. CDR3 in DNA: TGTGCCAGCAGAAATACGGGACAGGGCCAGACCCAGTACTTC. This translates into CASRNTGQGQTQYF.

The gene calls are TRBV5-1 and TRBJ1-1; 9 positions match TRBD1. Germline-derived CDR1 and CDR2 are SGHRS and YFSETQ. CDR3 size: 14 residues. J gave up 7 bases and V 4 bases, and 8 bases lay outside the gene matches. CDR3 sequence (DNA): TGCGCCAGCAGCCAAAAGACAGGGGGGGATGAAGCTTTCTTT. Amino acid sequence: CASSQKTGGDEAFF.

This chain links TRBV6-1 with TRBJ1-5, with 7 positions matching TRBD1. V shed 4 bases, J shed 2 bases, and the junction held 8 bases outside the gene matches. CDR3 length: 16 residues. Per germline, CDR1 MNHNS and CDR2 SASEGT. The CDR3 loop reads CASSGPGQIGNQPQHF. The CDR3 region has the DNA TGTGCCAGCAGTGGTCCGGGACAGATTGGCAATCAGCCCCAGCATTTT.

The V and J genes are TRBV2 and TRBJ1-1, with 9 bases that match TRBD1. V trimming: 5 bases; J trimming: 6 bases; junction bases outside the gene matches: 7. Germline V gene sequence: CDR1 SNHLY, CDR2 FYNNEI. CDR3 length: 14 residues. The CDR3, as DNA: TGTGCCAGCAGTTTTCGGACAGGGGATTCTGAAGCTTTCTTT. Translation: CASSFRTGDSEAFF.

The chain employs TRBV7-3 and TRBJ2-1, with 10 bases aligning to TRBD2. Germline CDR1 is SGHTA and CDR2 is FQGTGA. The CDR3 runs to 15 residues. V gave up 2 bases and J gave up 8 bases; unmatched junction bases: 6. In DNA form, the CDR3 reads TGTGCCAGCAGCTTAGGTCTAGCGGGAGCCGATGAGCAGTTCTTC. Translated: CASSLGLAGADEQFF.

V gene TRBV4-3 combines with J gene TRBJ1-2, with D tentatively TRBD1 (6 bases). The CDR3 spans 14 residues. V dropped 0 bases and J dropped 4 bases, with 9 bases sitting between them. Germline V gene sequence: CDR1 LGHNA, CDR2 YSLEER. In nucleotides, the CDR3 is TGCGCCAGCAGCCAAGATTCAGGGGCCTATGGCTACACCTTC. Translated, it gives CASSQDSGAYGYTF.

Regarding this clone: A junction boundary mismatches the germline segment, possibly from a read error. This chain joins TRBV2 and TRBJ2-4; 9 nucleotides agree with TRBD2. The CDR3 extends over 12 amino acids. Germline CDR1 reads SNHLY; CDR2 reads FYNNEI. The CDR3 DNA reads TGTGCCAGCAGTGTGAAGCGGGGGGCCGTCAACTTC. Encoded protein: CASSVKRGAVNF. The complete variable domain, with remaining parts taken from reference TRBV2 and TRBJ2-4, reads EPEVTQTPSHQVTQMGQEVILRCVPISNHLYFYWYRQILGQKVEFLVSFYNNEISEKSEIFDDQFSVERPDGSNFTLKIRSTKLEDSAMYFCASSVKRGAVNFGAGTRLSVL.

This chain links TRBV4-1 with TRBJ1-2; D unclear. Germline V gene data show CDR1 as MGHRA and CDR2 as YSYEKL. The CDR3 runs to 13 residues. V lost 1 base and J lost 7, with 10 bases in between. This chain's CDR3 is CASSQVTQVGYTF. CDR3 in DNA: TGCGCCAGCAGCCAAGTTACACAAGTTGGCTACACCTTC.

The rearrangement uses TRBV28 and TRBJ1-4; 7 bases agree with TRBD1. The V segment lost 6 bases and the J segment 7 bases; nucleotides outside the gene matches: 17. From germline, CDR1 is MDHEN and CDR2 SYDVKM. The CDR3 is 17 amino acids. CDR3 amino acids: CASSLGQDAHGGEKLFF. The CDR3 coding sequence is TGTGCCAGCAGCCTCGGACAGGACGCCCATGGGGGTGAAAAACTGTTTTTT.

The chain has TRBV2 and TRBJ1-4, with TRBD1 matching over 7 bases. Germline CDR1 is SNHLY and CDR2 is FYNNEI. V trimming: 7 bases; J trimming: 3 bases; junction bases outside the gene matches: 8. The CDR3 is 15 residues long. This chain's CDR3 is CASKYSTGSNEKLFF. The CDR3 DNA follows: TGTGCCAGCAAGTACTCGACAGGGTCTAATGAAAAACTGTTTTTT. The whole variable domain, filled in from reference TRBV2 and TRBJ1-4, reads EPEVTQTPSHQVTQMGQEVILRCVPISNHLYFYWYRQILGQKVEFLVSFYNNEISEKSEIFDDQFSVERPDGSNFTLKIRSTKLEDSAMYFCASKYSTGSNEKLFFGSGTQLSVL.

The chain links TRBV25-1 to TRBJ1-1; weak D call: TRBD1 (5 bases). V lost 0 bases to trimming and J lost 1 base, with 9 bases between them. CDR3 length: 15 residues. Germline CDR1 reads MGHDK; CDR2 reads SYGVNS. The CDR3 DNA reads TGTGCCAGCAGTGAATATGCGACAGAGAACACTGAAGCTTTCTTT. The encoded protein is CASSEYATENTEAFF.

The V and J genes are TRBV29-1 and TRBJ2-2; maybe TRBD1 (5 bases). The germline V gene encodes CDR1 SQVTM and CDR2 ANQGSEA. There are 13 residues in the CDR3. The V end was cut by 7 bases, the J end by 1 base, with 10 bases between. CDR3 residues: CSASTGNTGELFF. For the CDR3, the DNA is TGCAGCGCTAGTACAGGGAACACCGGGGAGCTGTTTTTT.

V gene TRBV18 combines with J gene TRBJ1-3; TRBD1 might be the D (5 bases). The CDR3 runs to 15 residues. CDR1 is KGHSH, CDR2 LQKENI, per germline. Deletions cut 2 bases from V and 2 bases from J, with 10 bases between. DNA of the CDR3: TGTGCCAGCTCACCAATCCCAGGGCCTGGAAACACCATATATTTT. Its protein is CASSPIPGPGNTIYF.

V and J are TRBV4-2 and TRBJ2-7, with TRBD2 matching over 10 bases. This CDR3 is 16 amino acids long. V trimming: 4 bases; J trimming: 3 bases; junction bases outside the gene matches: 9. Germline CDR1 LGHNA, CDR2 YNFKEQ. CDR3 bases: TGTGCCAGCAGCCGGGGGGGCGGACTAGCGGACTACGAGCAGTACTTC. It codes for CASSRGGGLADYEQYF.